This T cell receptor (beta chain) was retrieved from a study of blood T cell repertoires in COVID-19. Study-level information: The cDNA or gDNA used as material had been derived from T cells, B-cell-depleted T cells, or PBMCs.

In the study's own analysis: Estimates of nucleated cell counts were drawn from the amplification of reference gene primers. Profiled with immunoSEQ multiplex PCR; TCRdb holds only in-frame clones, not every one. Clone size and the V and J calls come from that table; the DNA yielded D and trimming. Among some 200,000 clones, roughly 88% were seen once, and the ten largest hold 7.5% to 10%. CDR1 and CDR2 (germline): MNHEY, SVGAGI. The junction had 8 bases not matched to a gene; V was cut back by 6 bases and J by 7 bases. The CDR3 is 14 amino acids. This chain links TRBV6-5 with TRBJ1-5; 8 bases line up with TRBD1. The clonotype was recovered from a woman over 75 with acute or convalescent COVID-19. Specimen: peripheral blood. The CDR3 nucleotides are TGTGCCAGCAGGACCGGACAGGGCCGGCAGCCCCAGCATTTT. Its protein is CASRTGQGRQPQHF.